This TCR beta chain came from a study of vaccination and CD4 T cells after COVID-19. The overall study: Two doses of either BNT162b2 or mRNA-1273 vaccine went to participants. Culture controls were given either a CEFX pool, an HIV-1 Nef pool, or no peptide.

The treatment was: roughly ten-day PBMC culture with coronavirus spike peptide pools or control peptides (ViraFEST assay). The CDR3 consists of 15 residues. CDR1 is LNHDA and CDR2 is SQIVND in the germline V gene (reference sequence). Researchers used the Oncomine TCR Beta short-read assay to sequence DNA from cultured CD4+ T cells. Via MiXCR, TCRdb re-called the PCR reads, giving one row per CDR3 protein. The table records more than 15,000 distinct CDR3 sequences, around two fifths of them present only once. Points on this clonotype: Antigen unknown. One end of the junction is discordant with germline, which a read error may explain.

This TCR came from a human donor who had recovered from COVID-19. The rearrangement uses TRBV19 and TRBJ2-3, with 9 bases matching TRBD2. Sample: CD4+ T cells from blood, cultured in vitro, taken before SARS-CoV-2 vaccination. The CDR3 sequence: CASSLAGQGTDTEYF. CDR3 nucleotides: TGTGCCAGTAGCCTAGCGGGGCAGGGCACAGATACGGAGTATTTT. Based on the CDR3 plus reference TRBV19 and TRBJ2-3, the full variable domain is DGGITQSPKYLFRKEGQNVTLSCEQNLNHDAMYWYRQDPGQGLRLIYYSQIVNDFQKGDIAEGYSVSREKKESFPLTVTSAQKNPTAFYLCASSLAGQGTDTEYFGPGTRLTVL.